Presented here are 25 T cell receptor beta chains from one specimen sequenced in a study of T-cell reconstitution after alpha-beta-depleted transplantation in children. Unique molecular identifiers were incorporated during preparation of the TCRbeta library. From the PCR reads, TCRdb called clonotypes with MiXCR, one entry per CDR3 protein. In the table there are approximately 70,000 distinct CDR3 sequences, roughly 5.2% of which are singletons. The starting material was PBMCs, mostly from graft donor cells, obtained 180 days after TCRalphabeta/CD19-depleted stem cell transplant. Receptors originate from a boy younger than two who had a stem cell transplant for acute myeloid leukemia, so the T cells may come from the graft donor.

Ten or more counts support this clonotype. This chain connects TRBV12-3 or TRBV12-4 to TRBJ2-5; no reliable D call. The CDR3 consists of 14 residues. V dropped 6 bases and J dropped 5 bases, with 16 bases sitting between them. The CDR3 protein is CASRDPDPPETQYF. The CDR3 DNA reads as TGTGCCAGCAGGGACCCGGATCCGCCCGAGACCCAGTACTTC.

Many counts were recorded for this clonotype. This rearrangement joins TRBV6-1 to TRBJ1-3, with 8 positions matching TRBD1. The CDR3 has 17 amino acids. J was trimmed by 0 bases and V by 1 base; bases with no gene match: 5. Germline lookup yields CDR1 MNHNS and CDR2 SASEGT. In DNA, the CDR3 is TGTGCCAGCAGTGAAGTTTGGACAGGGCCCTCTGGAAACACCATATATTTT. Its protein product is CASSEVWTGPSGNTIYF.

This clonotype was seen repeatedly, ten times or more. CDR3 region: CASTLDGMNTEAFF. The CDR3 DNA reads TGTGCCAGCACTCTAGACGGAATGAACACTGAAGCTTTCTTT. V and J are TRBV12-3 or TRBV12-4 and TRBJ1-1; D unresolved. V was clipped by 7 bases and J by 0 bases, with 12 bases between them. The CDR3 is 14 residues long.

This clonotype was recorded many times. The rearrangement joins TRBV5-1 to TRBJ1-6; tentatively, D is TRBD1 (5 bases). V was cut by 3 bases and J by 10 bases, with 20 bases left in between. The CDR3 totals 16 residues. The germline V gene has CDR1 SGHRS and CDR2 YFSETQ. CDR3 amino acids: CASSSGPPSQGSPLHF. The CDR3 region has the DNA TGCGCCAGCAGCTCGGGACCGCCGAGCCAAGGGTCACCCCTCCACTTT.

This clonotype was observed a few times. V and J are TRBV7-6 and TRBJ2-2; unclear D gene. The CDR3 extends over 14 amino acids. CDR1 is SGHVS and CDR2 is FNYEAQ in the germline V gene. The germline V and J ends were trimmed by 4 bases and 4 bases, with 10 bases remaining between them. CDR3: CASSSLVVTGELFF. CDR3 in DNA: TGTGCCAGCAGCTCGCTAGTGGTCACCGGGGAGCTGTTTTTT.

CDR3 residues: CASGSGTGAGYEQYF. The CDR3 bases are TGTGCCAGCGGCTCCGGGACAGGGGCGGGATACGAGCAGTACTTC. The J gene is TRBJ2-7, the V gene TRBV5-6; 10 nucleotides align to TRBD1. The trim removed 7 bases at V and 4 bases at J, leaving 11 bases unmatched. Germline V gene data show CDR1 as SGHDT and CDR2 as YYEEEE. The length of the CDR3 is 15 residues.

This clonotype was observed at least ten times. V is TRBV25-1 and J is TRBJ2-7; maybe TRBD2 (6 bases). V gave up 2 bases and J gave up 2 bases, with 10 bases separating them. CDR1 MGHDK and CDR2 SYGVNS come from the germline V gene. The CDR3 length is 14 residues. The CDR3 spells CASSELGGTYEQYF. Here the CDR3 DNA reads TGTGCCAGCAGTGAACTGGGCGGGACCTACGAGCAGTACTTC.

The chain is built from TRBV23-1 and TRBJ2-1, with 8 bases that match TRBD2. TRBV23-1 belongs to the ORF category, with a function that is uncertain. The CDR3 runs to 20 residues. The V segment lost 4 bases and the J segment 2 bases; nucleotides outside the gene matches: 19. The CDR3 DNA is TGCGCCAGCAGTCCTCCGGGGGAGCGGGGGCCGAGGATGACCTACAATGAGCAGTTCTTC. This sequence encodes CASSPPGERGPRMTYNEQFF.

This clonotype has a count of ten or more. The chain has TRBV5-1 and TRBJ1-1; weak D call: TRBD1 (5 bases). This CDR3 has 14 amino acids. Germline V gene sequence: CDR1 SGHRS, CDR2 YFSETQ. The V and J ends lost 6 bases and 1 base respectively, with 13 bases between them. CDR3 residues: CASKAGSRNTEAFF. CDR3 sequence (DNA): TGCGCCAGCAAGGCAGGGTCGAGGAACACTGAAGCTTTCTTT.

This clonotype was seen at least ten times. CDR3 amino acids: CSASSGGATDTQYF. For the CDR3, the DNA is TGCAGTGCTTCTAGCGGGGGGGCGACAGATACGCAGTATTTT. The chain couples TRBV20-1 to TRBJ2-3, with TRBD2 matching 12 bases. Trimming took 5 bases from V and 3 from J; bases not matched to a gene: 3. The length of the CDR3 is 14 residues. From germline, CDR1 is DFQATT and CDR2 SNEGSKA (reference sequence).

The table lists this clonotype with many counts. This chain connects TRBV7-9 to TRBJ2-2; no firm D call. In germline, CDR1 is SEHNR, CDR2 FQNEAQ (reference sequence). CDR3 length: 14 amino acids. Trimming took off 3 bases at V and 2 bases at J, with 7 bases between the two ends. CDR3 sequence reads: CASSLGSNTGELFF. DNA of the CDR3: TGTGCCAGCAGCTTGGGGTCCAACACCGGGGAGCTGTTTTTT.

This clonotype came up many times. CDR3 sequence: CASSQASGGPANTGELFF. Written as DNA, the CDR3 is TGTGCCAGCAGCCAAGCTAGCGGGGGGCCCGCGAACACCGGGGAGCTGTTTTTT. V usage is TRBV4-2 and J usage is TRBJ2-2; 11 bases map to TRBD2. The germline gives CDR1 LGHNA, CDR2 YNFKEQ. This CDR3 contains 18 residues. J gave up 0 bases and V 1 base, and 4 bases lay outside the gene matches.

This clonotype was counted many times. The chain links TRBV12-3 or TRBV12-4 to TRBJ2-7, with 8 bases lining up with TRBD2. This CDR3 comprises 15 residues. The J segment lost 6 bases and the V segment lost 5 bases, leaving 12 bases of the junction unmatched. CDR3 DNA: TGTGCCAGCAGTCCGGGGGGGATGACAGGCCCCGAGCAGTACTTC. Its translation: CASSPGGMTGPEQYF.

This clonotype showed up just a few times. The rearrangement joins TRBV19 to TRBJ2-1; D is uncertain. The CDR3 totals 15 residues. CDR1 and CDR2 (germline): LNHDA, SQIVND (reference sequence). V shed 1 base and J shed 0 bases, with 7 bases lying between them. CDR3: CASSIALDSYNEQFF. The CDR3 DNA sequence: TGTGCCAGTAGTATAGCCCTGGACTCCTACAATGAGCAGTTCTTC.

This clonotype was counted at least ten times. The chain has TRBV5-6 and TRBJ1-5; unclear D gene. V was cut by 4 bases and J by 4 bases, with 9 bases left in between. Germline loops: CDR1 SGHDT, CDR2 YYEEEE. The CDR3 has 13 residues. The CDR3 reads CASSRRWNQPQHF. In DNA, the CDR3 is TGTGCCAGCAGCAGACGGTGGAATCAGCCCCAGCATTTT. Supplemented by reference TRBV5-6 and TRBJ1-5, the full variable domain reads DAGVTQSPTHLIKTRGQQVTLRCSPKSGHDTVSWYQQALGQGPQFIFQYYEEEERQRGNFPDRFSGHQFPNYSSELNVNALLLGDSALYLCASSRRWNQPQHFGDGTRLSIL.

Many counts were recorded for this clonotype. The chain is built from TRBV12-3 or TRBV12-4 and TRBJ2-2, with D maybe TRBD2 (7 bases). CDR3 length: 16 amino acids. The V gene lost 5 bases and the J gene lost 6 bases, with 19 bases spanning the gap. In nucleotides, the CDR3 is TGTGCCAGCAGTCCCCTGGGGGGGGGGGCCCCCGGGGAGCTGTTTTTT. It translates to CASSPLGGGAPGELFF.

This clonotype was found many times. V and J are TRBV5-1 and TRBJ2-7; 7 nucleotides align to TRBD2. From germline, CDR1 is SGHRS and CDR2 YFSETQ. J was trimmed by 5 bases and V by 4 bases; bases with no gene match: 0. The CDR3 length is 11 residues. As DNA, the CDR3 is TGCGCCAGCAGCCGGGGGGACGAGCAGTACTTC. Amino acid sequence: CASSRGDEQYF.

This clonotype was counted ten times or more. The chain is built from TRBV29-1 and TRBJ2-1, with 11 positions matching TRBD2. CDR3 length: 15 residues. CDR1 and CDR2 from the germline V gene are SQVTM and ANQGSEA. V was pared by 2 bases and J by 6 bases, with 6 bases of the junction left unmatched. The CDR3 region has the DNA TGCAGCGTTGAACTAGCGGGGGGTCGGCTCAATGAGCAGTTCTTC. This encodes CSVELAGGRLNEQFF.

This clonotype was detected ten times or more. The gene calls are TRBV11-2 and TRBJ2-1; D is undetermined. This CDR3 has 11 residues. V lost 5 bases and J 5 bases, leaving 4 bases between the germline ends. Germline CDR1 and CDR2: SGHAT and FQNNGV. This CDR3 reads CASSTDNEQFF. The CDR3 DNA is TGTGCCAGCAGCACCGACAATGAGCAGTTCTTC.

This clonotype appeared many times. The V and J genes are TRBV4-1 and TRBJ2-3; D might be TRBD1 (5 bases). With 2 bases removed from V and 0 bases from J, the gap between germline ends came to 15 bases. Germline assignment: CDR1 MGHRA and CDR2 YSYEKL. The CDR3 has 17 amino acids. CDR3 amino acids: CASSQMPPPGSTDTQYF. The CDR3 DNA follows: TGCGCCAGCAGCCAAATGCCCCCGCCAGGGAGCACAGATACGCAGTATTTT.

The CDR3 bases are TGTGCCAGCAGCCCCGGGACAACTGAAGCTTTCTTT. It yields the protein CASSPGTTEAFF. The rearrangement joins TRBV13 to TRBJ1-1, with a possible D match to TRBD1 (6 bases). Germline V gene lookup returns CDR1 PRHDT and CDR2 FYEKMQ (reference sequence). The V and J ends lost 5 bases and 5 bases respectively, with 9 bases between them. The CDR3 spans 12 residues.

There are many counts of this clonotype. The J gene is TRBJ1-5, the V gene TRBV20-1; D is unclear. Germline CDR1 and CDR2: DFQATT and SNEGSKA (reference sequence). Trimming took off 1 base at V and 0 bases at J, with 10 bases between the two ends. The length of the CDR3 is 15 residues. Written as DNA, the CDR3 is TGCAGTGCTAGAGTCCCAGAGTATAGCAATCAGCCCCAGCATTTT. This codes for CSARVPEYSNQPQHF.

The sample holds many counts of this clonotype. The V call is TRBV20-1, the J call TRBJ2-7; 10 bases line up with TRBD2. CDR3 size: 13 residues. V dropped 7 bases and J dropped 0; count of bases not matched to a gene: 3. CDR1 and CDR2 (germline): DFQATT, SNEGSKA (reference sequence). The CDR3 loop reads CSVPSGSSYEQYF. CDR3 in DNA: TGCAGTGTTCCTAGCGGGAGCTCCTACGAGCAGTACTTC.

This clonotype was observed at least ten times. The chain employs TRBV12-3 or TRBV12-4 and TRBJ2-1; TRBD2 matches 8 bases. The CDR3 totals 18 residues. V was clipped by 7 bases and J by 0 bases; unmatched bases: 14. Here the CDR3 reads CASTPGLGREGSYNEQFF. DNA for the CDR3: TGTGCCAGCACTCCGGGACTAGGTAGGGAAGGCTCCTACAATGAGCAGTTCTTC.

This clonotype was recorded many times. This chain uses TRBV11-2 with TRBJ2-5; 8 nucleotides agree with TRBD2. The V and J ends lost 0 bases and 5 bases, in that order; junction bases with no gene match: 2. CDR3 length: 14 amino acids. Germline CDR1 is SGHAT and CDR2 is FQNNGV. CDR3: CASSLERGGETQYF. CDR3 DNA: TGTGCCAGCAGCTTAGAACGGGGGGGGGAGACCCAGTACTTC.